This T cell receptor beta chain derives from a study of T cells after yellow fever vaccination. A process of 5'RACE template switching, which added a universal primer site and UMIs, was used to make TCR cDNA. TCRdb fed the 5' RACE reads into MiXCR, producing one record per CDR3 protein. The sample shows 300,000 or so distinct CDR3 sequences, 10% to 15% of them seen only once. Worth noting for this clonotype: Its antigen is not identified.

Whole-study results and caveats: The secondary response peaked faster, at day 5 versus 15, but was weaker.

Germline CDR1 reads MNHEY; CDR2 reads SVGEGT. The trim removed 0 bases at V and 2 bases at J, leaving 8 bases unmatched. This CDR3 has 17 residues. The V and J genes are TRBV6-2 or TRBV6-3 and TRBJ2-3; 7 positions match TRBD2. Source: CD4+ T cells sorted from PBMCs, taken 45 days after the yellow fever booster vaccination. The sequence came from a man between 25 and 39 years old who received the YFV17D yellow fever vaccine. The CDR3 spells CASSYSAPGLTTDTQYF. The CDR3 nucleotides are TGTGCCAGCAGTTACTCCGCCCCGGGACTAACCACAGATACGCAGTATTTT.